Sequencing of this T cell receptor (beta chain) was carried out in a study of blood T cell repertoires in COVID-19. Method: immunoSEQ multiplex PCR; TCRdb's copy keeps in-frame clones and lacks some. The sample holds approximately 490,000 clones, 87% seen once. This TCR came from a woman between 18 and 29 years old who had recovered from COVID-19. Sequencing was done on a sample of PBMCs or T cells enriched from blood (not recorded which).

CDR3 bases: TGTGCCAGCAGCCACGGGGGAGGGGGGCAAGAGACCCAGTACTTC. It codes for CASSHGGGGQETQYF. The chain has TRBV6-5 and TRBJ2-5; D may be TRBD2 (7 bases). Trimming took off 6 bases at V and 2 bases at J, with 16 bases between the two ends. This CDR3 is built from 15 residues. The germline V gene has CDR1 MNHEY and CDR2 SVGAGI.